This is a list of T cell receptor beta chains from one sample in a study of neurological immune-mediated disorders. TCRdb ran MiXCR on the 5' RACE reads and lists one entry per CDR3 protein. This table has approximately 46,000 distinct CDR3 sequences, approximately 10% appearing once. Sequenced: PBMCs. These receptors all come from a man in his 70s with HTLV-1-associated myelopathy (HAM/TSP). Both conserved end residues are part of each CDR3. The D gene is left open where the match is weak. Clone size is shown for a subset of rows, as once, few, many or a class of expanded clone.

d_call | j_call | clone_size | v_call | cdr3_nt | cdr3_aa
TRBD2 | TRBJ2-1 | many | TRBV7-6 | TGTGCCAGCAGCGCCCCCGGGACTAGCTCCTACAATGAGCAGTTCTTC | CASSAPGTSSYNEQFF
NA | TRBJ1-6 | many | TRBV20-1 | TGCAGTGCTAGAGATCCAGGGAATAATTCACCCCTCCACTTT | CSARDPGNNSPLHF
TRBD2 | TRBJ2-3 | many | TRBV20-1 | TGCAGTGCTAGAGACGGAGCGGGAGGAGATACGCAGTATTTT | CSARDGAGGDTQYF
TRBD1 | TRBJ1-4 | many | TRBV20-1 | TGCAGTGCTATCCCGGGACAGGGGATGGTGTTTTTT | CSAIPGQGMVFF
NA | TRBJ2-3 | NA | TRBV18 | TGTGCCAGCTCACCATTTGGGCCCGGGAACCCTAGGGTTACAGATACGCAGTATTTT | CASSPFGPGNPRVTDTQYF
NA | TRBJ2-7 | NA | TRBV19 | TGTGCCAGTAGTCCTAAGTTTGGACAGTCCTACGAGCAGTACTTC | CASSPKFGQSYEQYF
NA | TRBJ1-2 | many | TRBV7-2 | TGTGCCAGCAGCATATGGACCAATCCAAACTATGGCTACACCTTC | CASSIWTNPNYGYTF
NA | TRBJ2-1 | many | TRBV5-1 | TGCGCCAGCAGCTTGGACAGCCACAATGAGCAGTTCTTC | CASSLDSHNEQFF
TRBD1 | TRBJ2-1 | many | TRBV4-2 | TGTGCCAGCAGCCACCAGCCTTACAGGGGCCCTGACAATGAGCAGTTCTTC | CASSHQPYRGPDNEQFF
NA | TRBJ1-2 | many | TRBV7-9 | TGTGCCAGCAGTTCAAGAGGGGGGAATCGGGGAGCTAACTATGGCTACACCTTC | CASSSRGGNRGANYGYTF
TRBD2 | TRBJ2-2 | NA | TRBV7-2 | TGTGCCAGCAGCTTAGCTGGGACTAGCGAAGCGAAGCCCCCCGACCGGGGAGCTGTTTTT | CASSLAGTSEAKPPDRGAVF
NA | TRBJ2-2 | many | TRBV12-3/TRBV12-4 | TGTGCCAGCAGTTTCCGGGACAAGAACACCGGGGAGCTGTTTTTT | CASSFRDKNTGELFF
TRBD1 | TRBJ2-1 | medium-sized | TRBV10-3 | TGTGCCATCAGTGAGGGGGGACAGGTCATGGGCAATGAGCAGTTCTTC | CAISEGGQVMGNEQFF
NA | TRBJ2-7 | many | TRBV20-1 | TGCAGTGCTAGTGCCGGGACTCTCGCCTACGAGCAGTACTTC | CSASAGTLAYEQYF
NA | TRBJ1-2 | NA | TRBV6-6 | TGTGCCAGCAGTTACGGGGGCGACTATGGCTACACCTTC | CASSYGGDYGYTF
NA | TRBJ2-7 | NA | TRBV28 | TGTGCCAGCAGTTTACCGGCCGGCTACGAGCAGTACTTC | CASSLPAGYEQYF
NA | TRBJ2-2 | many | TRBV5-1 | TGCGCCAGCATGAACAGGATTTCCACCGGGGAGCTGTTTTTT | CASMNRISTGELFF
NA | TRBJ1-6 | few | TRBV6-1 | TGTGCCACACAGGGATCGAGCTCCTATAATTCACCCCTCCACTTT | CATQGSSSYNSPLHF
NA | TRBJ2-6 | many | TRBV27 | TGTGCCAGCAGTTTATGGGGGTCTGGGGCCAACGTCCTGACTTTC | CASSLWGSGANVLTF
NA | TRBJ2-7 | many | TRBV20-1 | TGCAGTGCTCCCAACAGGGGAGGGTACGAGCAGTACTTC | CSAPNRGGYEQYF
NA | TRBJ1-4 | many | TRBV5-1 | TGCGCCAGCAGCCTGGGGGACCTACCGACCGAAAAACTGTTTTTT | CASSLGDLPTEKLFF
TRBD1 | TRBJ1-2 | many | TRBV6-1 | TGTGCCAGCAGAAGAGAAGGGGGCGCGGATGGCTACACCTTC | CASRREGGADGYTF
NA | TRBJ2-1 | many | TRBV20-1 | TGCAGTGCTAGGAGGGGGGGTTTGGCTCTAGGCCGTAACAATGAGCAGTTCTTC | CSARRGGLALGRNNEQFF
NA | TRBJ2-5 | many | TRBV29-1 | TGCAGCGTTGATCAGAGGGGCCAAGAGACCCAGTACTTC | CSVDQRGQETQYF
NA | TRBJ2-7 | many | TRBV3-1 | TGTGCCAGCAGCCAAGATCCAGGGACAAAGACGCAGTACTTC | CASSQDPGTKTQYF
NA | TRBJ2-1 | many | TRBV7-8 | TGTGCCAGCAGCCCCCCACGGGAGCGGAATGAGCAGTTCTTC | CASSPPRERNEQFF
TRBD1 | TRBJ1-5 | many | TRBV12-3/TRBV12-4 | TGTGCCAGCAGCCTGACAGGGGTCAGCAATCAGCCCCAGCATTTT | CASSLTGVSNQPQHF
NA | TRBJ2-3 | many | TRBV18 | TGTGCCAGCTCACAGTCTACCGGCACAGATACGCAGTATTTT | CASSQSTGTDTQYF
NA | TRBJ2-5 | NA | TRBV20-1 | TGCAGTGCCCAGTACCAAGAGACCCATTACTTC | CSAQYQETHYF
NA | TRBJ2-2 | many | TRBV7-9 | TGTGCCAGCACCCCGAGAGGATCGGGAAAGACCGGGGAGCTGTTTTTT | CASTPRGSGKTGELFF
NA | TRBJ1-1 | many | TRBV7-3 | TGTGCCAGCAGCTTAAGTCGGGTAAACACTGAAGCTTTCTTT | CASSLSRVNTEAFF
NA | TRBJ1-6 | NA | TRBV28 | TGTGCCAGCCGGGACCTTAATTCACCCCTCCACTTT | CASRDLNSPLHF
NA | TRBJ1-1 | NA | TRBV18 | TGTGCCAGCTCTCCAAATGTAGGGGGGACCACTGAAGCTTTCTTT | CASSPNVGGTTEAFF
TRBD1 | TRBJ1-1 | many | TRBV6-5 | TGTGCCAGCAGACGACAGGGGCTGCCTGAAGCTTTCTTT | CASRRQGLPEAFF